Shown below are 12 T cell receptor beta chains from a single sample sequenced in a study of cytomegalovirus exposure and HLA in healthy donors. Clones were sequenced by immunoSEQ multiplex PCR, and TCRdb holds only the in-frame ones, with some missing. The table records over 80,000 clones, 85% of them present only once. The specimen sequenced was PBMCs. All receptors derive from a young man in good health and CMV-seropositive.

This chain links TRBV19 with TRBJ2-1, with 7 nucleotides matching TRBD1. The CDR3 has 17 amino acids. Unmatched junction bases numbered 11, after V lost 6 bases and J lost 0 bases. CDR1 is LNHDA, CDR2 SQIVND, per germline (reference sequence). CDR3 loop: CASRITGDPTSYNEQFF. The CDR3 DNA reads as TGTGCCAGTAGAATTACAGGGGACCCCACCTCCTACAATGAGCAGTTCTTC.

The table lists this clone with a few counts. The J gene is TRBJ1-2, the V gene TRBV6-1; no firm D call. The CDR3 is 14 amino acids. Deletions cut 1 base from V and 8 bases from J, with 14 bases between. Germline-derived CDR1 and CDR2 are MNHNS and SASEGT. Here the CDR3 DNA reads TGTGCCAGCAGTGAAGGGAGGCTACAGCGGGGCTACACCTTC. It yields the protein CASSEGRLQRGYTF.

V gene TRBV7-8 combines with J gene TRBJ1-1; a weak D match, TRBD1 (6 bases). Germline CDR1 and CDR2: SGHVS and FQNEAQ. The CDR3 is 14 amino acids. V was trimmed by 2 bases and J by 5 bases, leaving 12 bases between them. The CDR3 here is CASSLFQGYTEAFF. DNA for the CDR3: TGTGCCAGCAGCTTATTCCAGGGGTATACTGAAGCTTTCTTT.

This rearrangement joins TRBV19 to TRBJ1-1; a weak D match, TRBD1 (6 bases). This CDR3 has 17 amino acids. V shed 3 bases and J shed 5 bases, with 22 bases lying between them. In germline, CDR1 is LNHDA, CDR2 SQIVND (reference sequence). CDR3 sequence: CASSIEGGPGRRTEAFF. For the CDR3, the DNA is TGTGCCAGTAGTATTGAAGGGGGGCCCGGGAGGAGGACTGAAGCTTTCTTT.

As DNA, the CDR3 is TGCGCCAGCAGCCAAGGAGACAGGGACACCGGGGAGCTGTTTTTT. Translated: CASSQGDRDTGELFF. The J gene is TRBJ2-2, the V gene TRBV4-1; 7 bases align to TRBD1. V gave up 1 base and J gave up 3 bases; unmatched junction bases: 2. This CDR3 is 15 amino acids long. The V gene's germline CDR1 is MGHRA and CDR2 YSYEKL.

The chain carries TRBV5-1 and TRBJ2-2, with 14 bases that match TRBD2. Germline assignment: CDR1 SGHRS and CDR2 YFSETQ. V gave up 3 bases and J gave up 5 bases; unmatched junction bases: 9. The CDR3 is 18 residues long. The CDR3 is CASSSRGLAGVRTGELFF. The CDR3 DNA follows: TGCGCCAGCAGCTCTCGGGGACTAGCGGGAGTACGAACCGGGGAGCTGTTTTTT.

The chain employs TRBV30 and TRBJ1-5, with 8 bases fitting TRBD1. Trimming removed 2 bases from V and 0 bases from J; junction bases left unmatched: 9. The CDR3 is 17 residues long. Germline V gives CDR1 GTSNPN, CDR2 SVGIG (reference sequence). The DNA for the CDR3 is TGTGCCTGGAGTCCGAGCCGGACAGGGATTAGCAATCAGCCCCAGCATTTT. Amino acid sequence: CAWSPSRTGISNQPQHF.

The chain links TRBV5-1 to TRBJ2-1; TRBD2 might be the D (6 bases). The CDR3 extends over 17 amino acids. Looked up from germline, CDR1 is SGHRS and CDR2 is YFSETQ. The germline V and J ends were trimmed by 3 bases and 4 bases, with 20 bases remaining between them. The CDR3 is CASSSPTGEIPYNEQFF. CDR3 in DNA: TGCGCCAGCAGCTCACCGACGGGGGAGATTCCATACAATGAGCAGTTCTTC.

The chain carries TRBV5-1 and TRBJ2-5, with 8 bases aligning to TRBD2. Germline assignment: CDR1 SGHRS and CDR2 YFSETQ. V gave up 4 bases and J gave up 4 bases; unmatched junction bases: 9. This CDR3 has 15 amino acids. In DNA form, the CDR3 reads TGCGCCAGCAGCCATGGGGACGGGGGGGGAGAGACCCAGTACTTC. This gives the protein CASSHGDGGGETQYF.

The J gene is TRBJ2-5, the V gene TRBV7-6, with 8 bases identical to TRBD1. CDR3 size: 14 residues. Germline trimming cut 5 bases from V and 2 bases from J; bases unmatched to any gene: 4. The germline CDR1 and CDR2 sequences are SGHVS and FNYEAQ. For the CDR3, the DNA is TGTGCCAGCAGCGTTACAGGGGGACAAGAGACCCAGTACTTC. This translates into CASSVTGGQETQYF.

The chain carries TRBV28 and TRBJ2-7; 12 bases fit TRBD1. From germline, CDR1 is MDHEN and CDR2 SYDVKM. This CDR3 has 15 residues. V gave up 3 bases and J gave up 5 bases; unmatched junction bases: 5. The CDR3 loop reads CASSFLGTGGHEQYF. For the CDR3, the DNA is TGTGCCAGCAGTTTCCTTGGGACAGGGGGCCACGAGCAGTACTTC.

The rearrangement joins TRBV28 to TRBJ2-7; 13 nucleotides match TRBD2. V was clipped by 4 bases and J by 2 bases; unmatched bases: 5. CDR3 length: 16 amino acids. Germline lookup yields CDR1 MDHEN and CDR2 SYDVKM. The CDR3 is CASSSIGTSGTYEQYV. In nucleotides, the CDR3 is TGTGCCAGCAGTTCTATCGGGACTAGCGGGACCTACGAGCAGTACGTC.